This record covers a single T cell receptor (beta chain). Its antigen is currently unknown. This sample is part of a study of T cells expressing NK-cell markers. Study overall: Among eight sequenced donors, seven carried HCMV seropositivity while one was seronegative.

Germline V gene sequence: CDR1 DFQATT, CDR2 SNEGSKA (reference sequence). The CDR3 totals 15 residues. Study results and caveats: These clonotypes, the leaders elsewhere, also led the CD3+CD56-NKG2C+ fraction in several donors.

cDNA encoding TCR beta was synthesized via 5'RACE template switching incorporating UMIs. No DNA is given; TCRdb re-called the 5' RACE reads and lists each CDR3 protein once. This table holds about 550,000 distinct CDR3 sequences. The gene calls are TRBV20-1 and TRBJ2-5. The clonotype comes from a man younger than 35 in good health. Sequencing was performed on blood T cells: a sorted CD56 or NKG2C T cell subset, CD4+ or CD8+ T cells, or bulk PBMC T cells (not recorded which). The CDR3 sequence: CSARPILGGGPTQYF.